The source of this TCR beta chain is a study of blood T cell repertoires in COVID-19. Study processing details: Cell counts per sample came from amplifying reference gene primers. Measured with immunoSEQ multiplex PCR; TCRdb has only the in-frame clones, and not every one. From that table come the V and J calls and clone size; the DNA was used to work out D and trimming. Of 270,000 or so clones in the sample, roughly 84% were seen once. V dropped 5 bases and J dropped 7 bases, with 11 bases sitting between them. Germline values: CDR1 SEHNR, CDR2 FQNEAQ (reference sequence). The CDR3 sequence is 12 residues long.

This clonotype was obtained from a man aged 45-65 years who had recovered from COVID-19. Sequencing input: PBMCs or T cells enriched from blood (not recorded which). J is TRBJ1-1 and V is TRBV7-9; D not certain. The CDR3 is CASSASEFEAFF. DNA for the CDR3: TGTGCCAGCAGCGCTAGTGAATTTGAAGCTTTCTTT.